A selection of T cell receptor beta chains follows, all from one sample in a study of post-analysis software for immune sequencing data. TCRdb passed the PCR reads through MiXCR, listing each CDR3 protein once. The table records 400,000 to 500,000 distinct CDR3 sequences, 30% to 45% of them present only once. Sample: blood. These receptors were obtained from a girl aged 2 to 9 with multiple sclerosis. Both conserved end residues are part of each CDR3. Fields, in order: CDR3 protein, CDR3 DNA, V gene, D gene, clone size, J gene. D genes are given only for firm matches. Clone size, where shown, is once, few, many, or a class for clones that have expanded.

CASSLLDRSNTDTQYF	TGTGCCAGCAGTCTACTCGACAGGTCTAATACGGATACGCAGTATTTT	TRBV6-5	NA	NA	TRBJ2-3
CAISPGSGETQYF	TGTGCCATCAGTCCAGGGAGTGGGGAGACCCAGTACTTC	TRBV10-3	NA	NA	TRBJ2-5
CASSWTGNNYGYTF	TGTGCCAGCAGCTGGACAGGGAACAACTATGGCTACACCTTC	TRBV7-2	TRBD1	NA	TRBJ1-2
CASSQSTQNYEQYF	TGTGCCAGCAGCCAATCAACACAAAACTACGAGCAGTACTTC	TRBV12-3/TRBV12-4	NA	NA	TRBJ2-7
CASSRDLEGYGYTF	TGTGCCAGCAGCCGGGACCTCGAGGGCTATGGCTACACCTTC	TRBV7-9	NA	few	TRBJ1-2
CASRSTGKAKNIQYF	TGTGCCAGCAGATCCACAGGGAAGGCCAAAAACATTCAGTACTTC	TRBV6-2/TRBV6-3	NA	few	TRBJ2-4
CSVEDLQVGSYNEQFF	TGCAGCGTTGAAGATCTGCAGGTTGGCTCCTACAATGAGCAGTTCTTC	TRBV29-1	NA	NA	TRBJ2-1
CASSPGTSGRRNEQFF	TGTGCCAGCTCACCGGGGACTAGCGGGAGGAGGAATGAGCAGTTCTTC	TRBV18	TRBD2	NA	TRBJ2-1
CAMGTGGLTGANVLTF	TGTGCCATGGGGACAGGGGGCTTAACTGGGGCCAACGTCCTGACTTTC	TRBV10-3	TRBD1	NA	TRBJ2-6
CASSFNQLAGGTYEQYF	TGCGCCAGCAGCTTTAATCAACTAGCGGGGGGGACCTACGAGCAGTACTTC	TRBV5-1	TRBD2	NA	TRBJ2-7
CSASPIFSQHGYKDGYTF	TGCAGTGCTAGCCCAATTTTTTCACAACACGGGTATAAGGATGGCTACACCTTC	TRBV20-1	NA	NA	TRBJ1-2
CASSPYDRGGETQYF	TGTGCCAGCAGTCCCTACGACAGGGGCGGGGAGACCCAGTACTTC	TRBV28	TRBD1	NA	TRBJ2-5
CASSDRLAGAQETQYF	TGTGCCAGCAGTGACCGACTAGCGGGGGCACAAGAGACCCAGTACTTC	TRBV6-4	TRBD2	NA	TRBJ2-5
CSVARGYNEQFF	TGCAGCGTTGCCAGGGGCTACAATGAGCAGTTCTTC	TRBV29-1	NA	once	TRBJ2-1
CASSVNARTGEQETQYF	TGTGCCAGCAGCGTAAACGCCCGGACAGGGGAACAAGAGACCCAGTACTTC	TRBV9	TRBD1	NA	TRBJ2-5
CASSATPGAREKLFF	TGTGCCAGCAGCGCGACCCCGGGCGCGAGGGAAAAACTGTTTTTT	TRBV7-2	NA	NA	TRBJ1-4
CSAKGARAEQFF	TGCAGTGCTAAGGGGGCGCGGGCTGAGCAGTTCTTC	TRBV20-1	TRBD1	NA	TRBJ2-1
CASSDSGAGGSNEQFF	TGTGCCAGCAGTGACTCGGGCGCGGGAGGTTCAAATGAGCAGTTCTTC	TRBV6-4	TRBD2	few	TRBJ2-1
CASSYMVLNYEQYF	TGTGCCAGCAGTTACATGGTCCTAAACTACGAGCAGTACTTC	TRBV6-2/TRBV6-3	NA	few	TRBJ2-7
CASSPAGRSYNEQFF	TGTGCCAGCTCACCCGCGGGAAGGTCCTACAATGAGCAGTTCTTC	TRBV18	NA	few	TRBJ2-1
CASSSGTSQYHEQFF	TGTGCCAGCAGCTCCGGGACCAGTCAGTACCATGAGCAGTTCTTC	TRBV5-5	NA	few	TRBJ2-1
CASSYGSKNEKLFF	TGTGCCAGCAGTTACGGGTCTAAAAATGAAAAACTGTTTTTT	TRBV6-5	NA	NA	TRBJ1-4
CASSKEIGLSTDTQYF	TGTGCCAGCAGCAAAGAAATAGGCCTGAGCACAGATACGCAGTATTTT	TRBV21-1	NA	NA	TRBJ2-3
CASSVARGGRGETQYF	TGTGCCAGCAGCGTAGCCCGGGGGGGCAGAGGAGAGACCCAGTACTTC	TRBV9	TRBD2	few	TRBJ2-5
CASSFPTGEAFF	TGTGCCAGCAGCTTTCCAACAGGCGAAGCTTTCTTT	TRBV7-9	NA	NA	TRBJ1-1
CATSDPQLVGGRETQYF	TGTGCCACCAGTGATCCCCAGCTCGTGGGGGGGAGAGAGACCCAGTACTTC	TRBV24-1	TRBD2	NA	TRBJ2-5
CASSQVSNQPQHF	TGTGCCAGCAGCCAAGTCAGCAATCAGCCCCAGCATTTT	TRBV3-1	NA	NA	TRBJ1-5
CSASRGQATNYGYTF	TGCAGTGCTAGTCGGGGACAGGCAACTAACTATGGCTACACCTTC	TRBV20-1	TRBD1	few	TRBJ1-2
CASSLGQGKKDEQFF	TGTGCCAGCAGTCTCGGACAGGGGAAGAAGGATGAGCAGTTCTTC	TRBV27	TRBD1	NA	TRBJ2-1
CASSQDWKDSPVNEQFF	TGCGCCAGCAGCCAAGATTGGAAGGACTCACCGGTCAATGAGCAGTTCTTC	TRBV4-3	NA	NA	TRBJ2-1
CASSQDLAGDYEQYF	TGCGCCAGCAGCCAAGATCTGGCTGGGGACTACGAGCAGTACTTC	TRBV4-3	NA	NA	TRBJ2-7
CASRGRADTQYF	TGTGCCAGCAGAGGAAGAGCAGATACGCAGTATTTC	TRBV12-3/TRBV12-4	NA	once	TRBJ2-3
CASSEGQPLYYEQYF	TGCGCCAGCAGTGAGGGGCAGCCACTATACTACGAGCAGTACTTC	TRBV10-2	NA	NA	TRBJ2-7
CSARDYNNEQFF	TGCAGTGCTAGAGATTATAACAATGAGCAGTTCTTC	TRBV20-1	NA	NA	TRBJ2-1
CASTSLGMNTDTQYF	TGTGCCAGCACCTCATTAGGAATGAACACAGATACGCAGTATTTT	TRBV5-5	NA	NA	TRBJ2-3
CSAKLASGSTDTQYF	TGCAGTGCAAAATTAGCTAGCGGGAGCACAGATACGCAGTATTTT	TRBV20-1	TRBD2	NA	TRBJ2-3
CSVDDAGGLSTETQYF	TGCAGCGTTGATGATGCGGGGGGCCTTTCTACAGAGACCCAGTACTTC	TRBV29-1	TRBD2	NA	TRBJ2-5
CASSSNRGGAQETQYF	TGCGCCAGCAGCTCGAATCGGGGCGGGGCCCAAGAGACCCAGTACTTC	TRBV4-3	NA	NA	TRBJ2-5
CASSLNGPGANVLTF	TGTGCCAGCAGTTTAAACGGGCCCGGGGCCAACGTCCTGACTTTC	TRBV28	NA	NA	TRBJ2-6
CASSQRAGGFNEQFF	TGTGCCAGCAGCCAAAGGGCGGGGGGATTCAATGAGCAGTTCTTC	TRBV3-1	TRBD2	NA	TRBJ2-1
CASSHVGLAKNIQYF	TGTGCCAGCAGCCACGTGGGTTTAGCCAAAAACATTCAGTACTTC	TRBV3-1	NA	NA	TRBJ2-4
CASRMGPGTGGDHEQFF	TGTGCCAGCAGGATGGGCCCAGGAACGGGAGGCGATCATGAGCAGTTCTTC	TRBV12-3/TRBV12-4	TRBD2	NA	TRBJ2-1
CASSALDSIFEQYF	TGTGCCAGCAGTGCACTTGACAGCATTTTCGAGCAGTACTTC	TRBV6-2/TRBV6-3	NA	NA	TRBJ2-7
CASSEPAMNTEAFF	TGCGCCAGCAGTGAGCCCGCTATGAACACTGAAGCTTTCTTT	TRBV10-2	NA	NA	TRBJ1-1